This T cell receptor beta chain was recorded in a study of T-cell memory formation after mild COVID-19. Findings and caveats of the study: The appearance of some responding clones in pre-infection memory suggested that cross-reactive memory joined. Contracting clones from day 15 to 85 showed balanced CD4/CD8; later expanders favored CD4+. Contracting clones localized mainly to CM and EM when CD4+ and mainly to EMRA when CD8+. What remained unconfirmed was the SARS-CoV-2 specificity of second-wave clones peaking on day 37.

Each CDR3 protein gets one entry after TCRdb re-called the 5' RACE reads with MiXCR. The profile shows 300,000 to 350,000 distinct CDR3 sequences, just under 20% of them singletons. This clonotype was recorded a few times. Its matching antigen is unknown. The TCR comes from a man younger than 30 who had mild COVID-19 (a few samples of this study predate the infection). Cell type and time point are not known. Sequenced input: PBMCs or a T cell subset sorted from them (not recorded which).

In nucleotides, the CDR3 is TGTGCCAGCAGCTTATTCCAGGGGGGCACAGATACGCAGTATTTT. Translated, it gives CASSLFQGGTDTQYF. This sequence joins TRBV11-2 and TRBJ2-3; 7 bases align to TRBD1. The junction had 3 bases not matched to a gene; V was cut back by 2 bases and J by 1 base. Germline lookup yields CDR1 SGHAT and CDR2 FQNNGV. This CDR3 region has 15 residues.